Following are 30 T cell receptor beta chains from one sample sequenced in a study of brain T cells in children with intractable seizures. As to time point: blood from clinic visit 5 months post-surgery; TSC patient then seizure free. This table comes from immunoSEQ multiplex PCR, and its TCRdb copy is limited to in-frame clones, with some not included. The sample has a few hundred thousand clones, approximately 93% seen once. Specimen: peripheral blood, collected roughly 5 months after surgery. The receptors were gathered from a boy under two years old with tuberous sclerosis and intractable seizures.

V usage is TRBV11-1 and J usage is TRBJ2-3; D is uncertain. The germline gives CDR1 SGHAT, CDR2 FQDESV (reference sequence). This CDR3 comprises 16 residues. Trimming pared 2 bases from V and 2 bases from J, leaving 14 bases between. The CDR3 region is CASSLNARLPTDTQYF. The CDR3 DNA is TGTGCCAGCAGCTTAAATGCGAGGTTACCCACAGATACGCAGTATTTT.

The chain is built from TRBV9 and TRBJ2-7; the D gene is possibly TRBD1 (6 bases). Germline V gene sequence: CDR1 SGDLS, CDR2 YYNGEE. V dropped 3 bases and J dropped 7 bases, with 11 bases sitting between them. The CDR3 consists of 12 residues. CDR3 bases: TGTGCCAGCAGCGCCCCAGGGGAGGAGCAGTACTTC. Translation gives CASSAPGEEQYF.

The rearrangement joins TRBV28 to TRBJ2-3, with unresolved D. The germline V and J ends were trimmed by 7 bases and 2 bases, with 13 bases remaining between them. This CDR3 spans 14 amino acids. Germline V gives CDR1 MDHEN, CDR2 SYDVKM. This CDR3 is CASKNPGPTDTQYF. In nucleotides, the CDR3 is TGTGCCAGCAAGAACCCGGGCCCCACAGATACGCAGTATTTT.

The gene calls are TRBV27 and TRBJ2-7; D may be TRBD1 (5 bases). Trimming shortened V by 5 bases and J by 0 bases, and 8 bases separated the two germline ends. Per the germline V gene, CDR1 is MNHEY and CDR2 is SMNVEV (reference sequence). There are 13 residues in the CDR3. The chain's CDR3 is CASSGANSYEQYF. CDR3 in DNA: TGTGCCAGCAGTGGGGCGAACTCCTACGAGCAGTACTTC.

This chain connects TRBV3-1 (or the pseudogene TRBV3-2) to TRBJ1-5, with D unclear. Germline V gene data show CDR1 as LGHDT and CDR2 as YNNKEL (reference sequence). This CDR3 contains 15 residues. The germline V and J ends were trimmed by 1 base and 1 base, with 8 bases remaining between them. CDR3: CASSQADGSNQPQHF. In nucleotides, the CDR3 is TGTGCCAGCAGCCAAGCGGACGGAAGCAATCAGCCCCAGCATTTT.

The V gene is TRBV29-1, the J gene TRBJ2-1; 7 nucleotides line up with TRBD2. The V segment lost 3 bases and the J segment 5 bases; nucleotides outside the gene matches: 10. The CDR3 loop spans 15 amino acids. Germline CDR1 and CDR2: SQVTM and ANQGSEA. CDR3 region: CSVDRREIEDNEQFF. The CDR3, as DNA: TGCAGCGTTGACCGGCGGGAGATCGAAGACAATGAGCAGTTCTTC.

This clone was counted a single time. The V and J genes are TRBV6-1 and TRBJ1-2; no clear D. This CDR3 comprises 12 residues. Trimming left V 1 base short and J 5 bases short, with 5 bases between. CDR1 and CDR2 (germline): MNHNS, SASEGT. The CDR3 nucleotides read TGTGCCAGCAGTGAAGGACTTTATGGCTACACCTTC. Translating gives CASSEGLYGYTF.

This clone has more than one count but fewer than ten. This chain connects TRBV7-9 to TRBJ1-6, with D unresolved. The ends were cut back, 3 bases at V and 6 bases at J, with 6 bases in the middle. The CDR3 runs to 13 residues. Germline V gene sequence: CDR1 SEHNR, CDR2 FQNEAQ (reference sequence). CDR3 amino acids: CASSFTFNSPLHF. CDR3 in DNA: TGTGCCAGCAGCTTCACCTTTAATTCACCCCTCCACTTT.

The genes are TRBV15 and TRBJ2-7, with D maybe TRBD1 (5 bases). The CDR3 runs 16 residues. Trimming stripped 0 bases from V and 3 bases from J, with 15 bases between. The germline V gene has CDR1 LNHNV and CDR2 YYDKDF (reference sequence). The CDR3 sequence: CATSRDRTGWVYEQYF. The DNA for the CDR3 is TGTGCCACCAGCAGAGATCGAACAGGATGGGTCTACGAGCAGTACTTC.

V and J are TRBV19 and TRBJ2-1, with TRBD2 as a possible D gene (5 bases). V lost 3 bases and J lost 2, with 11 bases in between. The CDR3 has 15 residues. Germline V gene data show CDR1 as LNHDA and CDR2 as SQIVND (reference sequence). CDR3 amino acids: CASSMFGNAYNEQFF. The DNA for the CDR3 is TGTGCCAGTAGTATGTTCGGGAACGCCTACAATGAGCAGTTCTTC.

V and J are TRBV27 and TRBJ2-7; TRBD2 matches 7 bases. From germline, CDR1 is MNHEY and CDR2 SMNVEV (reference sequence). Trimming cost V 3 bases and J 1 base; bases outside gene matches: 0. The CDR3 totals 13 residues. CDR3 amino acids: CASSLGGSYEQYF. The CDR3 nucleotides are TGTGCCAGCAGTTTGGGAGGGTCCTACGAGCAGTACTTC.

The chain carries TRBV27 and TRBJ1-2; D is ambiguous. CDR3 length equals 14 residues. Trimming cost V 4 bases and J 8 bases, with 17 bases left between them. Per germline, CDR1 MNHEY and CDR2 SMNVEV (reference sequence). DNA of the CDR3: TGTGCCAGCAGTTCCCGCCAGACACTCCGGGGCTACACCTTC. Amino acid sequence: CASSSRQTLRGYTF.

The chain recombines TRBV4-1 with TRBJ1-2; TRBD1 aligns across 9 bases. This CDR3 region has 15 residues. The J segment lost 7 bases and the V segment lost 1 base, leaving 7 bases of the junction unmatched. The germline CDR1 and CDR2 sequences are MGHRA and YSYEKL. The CDR3 protein is CASSQVGQGRAGYTF. In DNA, the CDR3 is TGCGCCAGCAGCCAAGTTGGACAGGGGCGAGCTGGCTACACCTTC.

The CDR3 reads CASSLGLDVPGELFF. Here the CDR3 DNA reads TGTGCCAGCAGCTTAGGACTAGACGTCCCCGGGGAGCTGTTTTTT. The rearrangement joins TRBV5-4 to TRBJ2-2; 7 nucleotides align to TRBD2. The CDR3 loop spans 15 amino acids. Germline assignment: CDR1 SGHNT and CDR2 YYREEE (reference sequence). V lost 2 bases, J lost 6 bases, and 7 bases stayed unmatched.

V and J are TRBV12-2 and TRBJ1-1. TRBV12-2 is deemed a pseudogene. The CDR3 spans 16 residues. The CDR3 sequence: CASRLLGDVGNTEAFF. The CDR3 DNA reads as TGTGCAAGTCGCTTATTGGGGGACGTGGGGAACACTGAAGCTTTCTTT.

The chain recombines TRBV4-1 with TRBJ2-3, with TRBD2 matching over 9 bases. The CDR3 extends over 18 amino acids. With V trimmed by 4 bases and J by 2 bases, 13 bases remained unmatched. Germline values: CDR1 MGHRA, CDR2 YSYEKL. Here the CDR3 DNA reads TGCGCCAGCAGCCTTCAAGCGGGGGGCTTGAGAGACACAGATACGCAGTATTTT. Its protein product is CASSLQAGGLRDTDTQYF.

This sequence joins TRBV20-1 and TRBJ2-2, with 11 bases identical to TRBD1. The CDR3 sequence is 15 residues long. The J segment lost 4 bases and the V segment lost 3 bases, leaving 4 bases of the junction unmatched. Germline V gene sequence: CDR1 DFQATT, CDR2 SNEGSKA (reference sequence). The CDR3, as DNA: TGCAGTGCTAGTACCGGGACAGGGGGCACCGGGGAGCTGTTTTTT. It is translated as CSASTGTGGTGELFF.

The V call is TRBV3-1 (or the pseudogene TRBV3-2), the J call TRBJ1-6; D is unresolved. The V gene's germline CDR1 is LGHDT and CDR2 YNNKEL (reference sequence). The CDR3 length is 15 residues. V was clipped by 0 bases and J by 10 bases, with 13 bases between them. The CDR3, as DNA: TGTGCCAGCAGCCAAGATCAGGTTACGGGGTCACCCCTCCACTTT. Translation gives CASSQDQVTGSPLHF.

This clone has more than one count but fewer than ten. CDR3 DNA: TGTGCCAGCACCCGGGGGGGCCTCCCTCCAATGTCCGGGGAGCTGTTTTTT. Amino acids: CASTRGGLPPMSGELFF. The chain has TRBV19 and TRBJ2-2, with 8 bases that match TRBD2. CDR1 and CDR2 from the germline V gene are LNHDA and SQIVND (reference sequence). The CDR3 is made up of 17 amino acids. V lost 9 bases, J lost 6 bases, and 18 bases stayed unmatched.

This clone is a singleton in its sample. V gene TRBV27 combines with J gene TRBJ2-5; 8 nucleotides align to TRBD1. The ends lost 6 bases at V and 4 bases at J; junction bases unmatched: 13. Germline V gene lookup returns CDR1 MNHEY and CDR2 SMNVEV (reference sequence). The CDR3 length is 16 residues. The CDR3 loop is CASSNYPGQEGETQYF. CDR3 DNA: TGTGCCAGCAGCAACTACCCGGGACAGGAAGGAGAGACCCAGTACTTC.

This clone has a single count. The chain has TRBV11-2 and TRBJ2-7; TRBD1 agrees at 10 bases. The V gene end was trimmed by 5 bases and the J gene end by 3 bases; junction bases not matched to a gene: 7. Looked up from germline, CDR1 is SGHAT and CDR2 is FQNNGV. The CDR3 is made up of 15 amino acids. The CDR3 DNA follows: TGTGCCAGCAGCCCAATCGGGGACAGGGGCTACGAGCAGTACTTC. Protein: CASSPIGDRGYEQYF. Full variable domain (missing parts from reference TRBV11-2 and TRBJ2-7): EAGVAQSPRYKIIEKRQSVAFWCNPISGHATLYWYQQILGQGPKLLIQFQNNGVVDDSQLPKDRFSAERLKGVDSTLKIQPAKLEDSAVYLCASSPIGDRGYEQYFGPGTRLTVT.

Here the CDR3 reads CASRHGGRGSGSGNTIYF. The CDR3, as DNA: TGTGCCAGCAGACACGGAGGACGGGGCAGTGGCTCTGGAAACACCATATATTTT. The J gene is TRBJ1-3, the V gene TRBV28; TRBD1 is a possible D gene (5 bases). V lost 6 bases, J lost 0 bases, and 21 bases lay in between. Germline V gene sequence: CDR1 MDHEN, CDR2 SYDVKM. There are 18 residues in the CDR3.

The rearrangement joins TRBV11-1 to TRBJ1-1, with a tentative D call TRBD1 (5 bases). The germline V gene has CDR1 SGHAT and CDR2 FQDESV (reference sequence). The germline V and J ends were trimmed by 2 bases and 4 bases, with 11 bases remaining between them. The CDR3 consists of 14 residues. As DNA, the CDR3 is TGTGCCAGCAGCTTATGGGGGGGAAGCACTGAAGCTTTCTTT. This translates into CASSLWGGSTEAFF.

This sequence joins TRBV12-3 or TRBV12-4 and TRBJ1-2; TRBD1 is a possible D gene (6 bases). The CDR3 has 13 residues. Trimming cost V 0 bases and J 6 bases, with 8 bases left between them. CDR3 in DNA: TGTGCCAGCAGTTTAGCGGGGGGGCATGGCTACACCTTC. Encoded protein: CASSLAGGHGYTF.

The chain combines TRBV28 with TRBJ2-1; D remains unclear. Germline V gene lookup returns CDR1 MDHEN and CDR2 SYDVKM. CDR3 length equals 16 residues. Trimming shortened V by 3 bases and J by 0 bases, and 12 bases separated the two germline ends. The CDR3 DNA reads TGTGCCAGCAGTTTTGGCCGGCCTCCCTCCTACAATGAGCAGTTCTTC. Protein sequence: CASSFGRPPSYNEQFF.

The chain recombines TRBV18 with TRBJ2-1; TRBD2 agrees at 7 bases. CDR3 length equals 12 residues. Looked up from germline, CDR1 is KGHSH and CDR2 is LQKENI. J lost 9 bases, V lost 4 bases, and 3 bases had no gene match. CDR3 sequence reads: CASSRTRVEQFF. CDR3 coding DNA: TGTGCCAGCTCACGGACTAGGGTTGAGCAGTTCTTC. Complete variable domain (other parts from reference TRBV18 and TRBJ2-1): NAGVMQNPRHLVRRRGQEARLRCSPMKGHSHVYWYRQLPEEGLKFMVYLQKENIIDESGMPKERFSAEFPKEGPSILRIQQVVRGDSAAYFCASSRTRVEQFFGPGTRLTVL.

This chain links TRBV12-5 with TRBJ2-1; 11 bases are shared with TRBD2. Germline V gene sequence: CDR1 LGHNT, CDR2 FRNRAP. The J segment lost 7 bases and the V segment lost 2 bases, leaving 7 bases of the junction unmatched. The CDR3 spans 16 residues. The CDR3 is CASGLRLAGPRNEQFF. CDR3 DNA sequence: TGTGCTAGTGGTTTGAGACTAGCGGGGCCGAGGAATGAGCAGTTCTTC. Full variable domain (remainder filled in from reference TRBV12-5 and TRBJ2-1): DARVTQTPRHKVTEMGQEVTMRCQPILGHNTVFWYRQTMMQGLELLAYFRNRAPLDDSGMPKDRFSAEMPDATLATLKIQPSEPRDSAVYFCASGLRLAGPRNEQFFGPGTRLTVL.

V gene TRBV11-2 combines with J gene TRBJ1-1; D uncertain. Germline CDR1 and CDR2: SGHAT and FQNNGV. The V gene lost 1 base and the J gene lost 6 bases, with 6 bases spanning the gap. This CDR3 is built from 12 residues. Here the CDR3 DNA reads TGTGCCAGCAGCTTAGGGGAACCTGAAGCTTTCTTT. Its protein product is CASSLGEPEAFF.

The chain joins TRBV10-3 to TRBJ2-2, with D perhaps assigned TRBD1 or TRBD2 (5 bases each). The germline V gene encodes CDR1 ENHRY and CDR2 SYGVKD. Trimming pared 10 bases from V and 4 bases from J, leaving 22 bases between. The CDR3 extends over 16 amino acids. The CDR3, as DNA: TGTGCCACCTGGACCGGGACCCGAACATTCACCGGGGAGCTGTTTTTT. Translating gives CATWTGTRTFTGELFF.

CDR3 bases: TGTGCCAGCAGCGTTAGCGGGAGGGCCACAGATACGCAGTATTTT. Protein: CASSVSGRATDTQYF. The V call is TRBV2, the J call TRBJ2-3, with 11 nucleotides matching TRBD2. V shed 6 bases and J 2 bases; nucleotides not matched to a gene: 4. Looked up from germline, CDR1 is SNHLY and CDR2 is FYNNEI. The CDR3 consists of 15 residues.